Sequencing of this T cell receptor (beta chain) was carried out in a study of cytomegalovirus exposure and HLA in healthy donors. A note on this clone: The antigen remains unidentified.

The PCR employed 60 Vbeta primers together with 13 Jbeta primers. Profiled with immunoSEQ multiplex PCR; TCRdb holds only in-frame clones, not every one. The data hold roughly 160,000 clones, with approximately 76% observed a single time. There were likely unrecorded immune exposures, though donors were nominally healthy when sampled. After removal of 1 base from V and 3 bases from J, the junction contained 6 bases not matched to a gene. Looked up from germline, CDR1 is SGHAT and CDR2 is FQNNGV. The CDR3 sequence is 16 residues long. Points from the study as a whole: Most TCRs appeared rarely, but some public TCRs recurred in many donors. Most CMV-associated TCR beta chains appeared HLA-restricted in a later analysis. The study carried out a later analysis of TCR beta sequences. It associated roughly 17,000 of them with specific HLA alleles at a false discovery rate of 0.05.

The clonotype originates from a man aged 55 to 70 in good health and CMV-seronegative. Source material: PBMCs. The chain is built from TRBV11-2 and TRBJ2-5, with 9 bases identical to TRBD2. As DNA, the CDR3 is TGTGCCAGCAGCTTAGGCGCGCGACTAGCGGAAGAGACCCAGTACTTC. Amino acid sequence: CASSLGARLAEETQYF.